Listed here is a single T cell receptor (beta chain). This CDR3 has 13 amino acids. The V gene lost 7 bases and the J gene lost 1 base, with 10 bases spanning the gap. Germline-derived CDR1 and CDR2 are SNHLY and FYNNEI. In the study's own analysis: Cell counts per sample came from amplifying reference gene primers. TCRdb's table, derived via immunoSEQ multiplex PCR, lists solely in-frame clones and lacks some. The DNA gave D and trimming, while V, J and clone size come from that table. The repertoire holds over 85,000 clones, with about 87% as singletons. This sample was taken from a study of blood T cell repertoires in COVID-19. Background on the study: Some COVID-19 samples were acute and others convalescent; all came from the United States, Italy and Spain.

This clonotype originated in a human donor in a cohort sampled during active COVID-19. What was sequenced was peripheral blood. V gene TRBV2 combines with J gene TRBJ1-1, with D hard to call. The CDR3 nucleotides are TGTGCCAGCAAGAAAGAAGCGAACACTGAAGCTTTCTTT. It codes for CASKKEANTEAFF.